A selection of T cell receptor beta chains follows, all from one sample in a study of shared clonotypes between healthy human individuals. TCRdb's copy holds only in-frame clones and misses some; the assay was immunoSEQ multiplex PCR. The sample records about 1.1 million clones, roughly 80% being singletons. The specimen sequenced was memory CD4+ T cells from PBMCs. The origin of the receptors is a man aged 18 to 35 in good health. Some clones in this sample may be carry-over from other donors' samples. Each CDR3 is given with its conserved first and last residue. D genes are given only for firm matches. Rows may omit the clone size; those that give it use once, few, many or a size class.

D | J | V | size | DNA | CDR3
- | TRBJ2-3 | TRBV4-1 | many | TGCGCCAGCAGCCAAGAACTAGCTAGCACAGATACGCAGTATTTT | CASSQELASTDTQYF
- | TRBJ2-3 | TRBV5-1 | once | TGCGCCAGCAGCCCCTGGGGGACTACAGATACGCAGTATTTT | CASSPWGTTDTQYF
- | TRBJ1-5 | TRBV6-1 | - | TGTGCCAGCAGGCCAAGGGGCTCGAAGGCCCAGCATTTT | CASRPRGSKAQHF
TRBD1 | TRBJ1-5 | TRBV2 | - | TGTGCCAGCAGGCGGGGGGGGACAGATGATCAGCCCCAGCATTTT | CASRRGGTDDQPQHF
TRBD1 | TRBJ1-2 | TRBV27 | - | TGTGCCAGCAGTACATGGACAGGGGGAGTTTTTTCTGGCTACACCTTC | CASSTWTGGVFSGYTF
- | TRBJ2-5 | TRBV30 | - | TGTGCCCAAGGGCGGACCAGGGAGACCCAGTACTTC | CAQGRTRETQYF
TRBD1 | TRBJ2-1 | TRBV5-1 | - | TGCGCCAGCAGCTTGGTACCGGGACAGTTCAATGAGCAGTTCTTC | CASSLVPGQFNEQFF
TRBD2 | TRBJ2-1 | TRBV19 | - | TGTGCCAGTGCCTGGACTAGCGGGAGCAATGAGCAGTTCTTC | CASAWTSGSNEQFF
- | TRBJ2-7 | TRBV28 | - | TGTGCCAGCAGTCCACCGGGTCGGGAGCAGTACTTC | CASSPPGREQYF
TRBD2 | TRBJ2-7 | TRBV5-1 | once | TGCGCCAGCAGCTTCGGACTAGCGGGAGTTCCCGGGGGGGGTAACGAGCAGTACTTC | CASSFGLAGVPGGGNEQYF
- | TRBJ1-1 | TRBV9 | - | TGTGCCAGCAGCGTCGGGGGACCCATGAACACTGAAGCTTTCTTT | CASSVGGPMNTEAFF
TRBD1 | TRBJ1-4 | TRBV2 | - | TGTGCCAGCACCAGAGGGGGCGAAGAAAAACTGTTTTTT | CASTRGGEEKLFF
- | TRBJ2-7 | TRBV18 | few | TGTGCCAGCTCGCCCCAGAATGGATCCTACGAGCAGTACTTC | CASSPQNGSYEQYF
TRBD2 | TRBJ2-3 | TRBV5-4 | - | TGTGCCAGCAGCCCCCCCACTAGCGGGGGGGCAGATACGCAGTATTTT | CASSPPTSGGADTQYF
TRBD1 | TRBJ1-2 | TRBV7-8 | - | TGTGCCAGCAGCCCAAAAACAGGGGAAACCTATGGCTACACCTTC | CASSPKTGETYGYTF
- | TRBJ1-1 | TRBV5-8 | - | TGTGCCAGCAGCTTGTCGTGGGGGCGAATGAACACTGAAGCTTTCTTT | CASSLSWGRMNTEAFF
- | TRBJ1-2 | TRBV6-6 | - | TGTGCCAGCAGTTCCACGGGAGCCAGCTATGGCTACACCTTC | CASSSTGASYGYTF
- | TRBJ2-3 | TRBV7-2 | - | TGTGCCAGCAGCTTAGCGTACCAGCCCTTCACAGATACGCAGTATTTT | CASSLAYQPFTDTQYF
- | TRBJ1-1 | TRBV27 | - | TGTGCCAGCCCCAATCCGGGACTGAGGACTGAAGCTTTCTTT | CASPNPGLRTEAFF
TRBD1 | TRBJ1-4 | TRBV7-3 | - | TGTGCCAGCAGCTTTCACAGGGGAACGTGGGAAAAACTGTTTTTT | CASSFHRGTWEKLFF
- | TRBJ1-1 | TRBV30 | - | TGTGCCTGGAGGTACATGACTGAAGCCTTCTTT | CAWRYMTEAFF
- | TRBJ2-1 | TRBV6-1 | - | TGTGCCAGCAGTGCCGGTGTGGCGGGATACAATGAGCAGTTCTTC | CASSAGVAGYNEQFF
- | TRBJ1-5 | TRBV28 | - | TGTGCCAGCAGCCCTACAGGGAATAGCAATCAGCCCCAGCATTTT | CASSPTGNSNQPQHF
- | TRBJ2-5 | TRBV7-8 | - | TGTGCCAGCAGCTTAGCGCCAGGTCCGGAGACCCAGTACTTC | CASSLAPGPETQYF
TRBD2 | TRBJ2-7 | TRBV28 | - | TGTGCCAGCAGTCCTCCGGGGGGTGAGCAGTACTTC | CASSPPGGEQYF
TRBD2 | TRBJ2-7 | TRBV30 | - | TGTGCCGTTAGCGGGAGGGCCTCTTACGAGCAGTACTTC | CAVSGRASYEQYF
- | TRBJ2-7 | TRBV6-5 | - | TGTGCCACGGCGGAGACTACCGGGGGCTCCTACGAGCAGTACTTC | CATAETTGGSYEQYF
- | TRBJ1-2 | TRBV28 | few | TGTGCCAGCAGTTCAGGCGGGACGGCGCAGGGCTACACCTTC | CASSSGGTAQGYTF
- | TRBJ1-1 | TRBV5-6 | many | TGTGCCAGCAGCTTGACGAACACTGAAGCTTTCTTT | CASSLTNTEAFF
TRBD1 | TRBJ1-1 | TRBV4-1 | many | TGCGCCAGCAGCCAAGCAGGGGGCAGGATCAACACTGAAGCTTTCTTT | CASSQAGGRINTEAFF
- | TRBJ1-2 | TRBV5-1 | - | TGCGCCAGCAGCTTGAAACAGGATAACTATGGCTACACCTTC | CASSLKQDNYGYTF
- | TRBJ1-4 | TRBV5-1 | few | TGCGCCAGCAGCCCTCCCGACAGTGGGGAAAAACTGTTTTTT | CASSPPDSGEKLFF
TRBD1 | TRBJ2-3 | TRBV27 | - | TGTGCCAGCACCCTTAGCAGGGGGTTGCGGGATACGCAGTATTTT | CASTLSRGLRDTQYF
TRBD1 | TRBJ1-5 | TRBV5-1 | - | TGCGCCAGCAGCGCGACAGGGGCTAGCAATCAGCCCCAGCATTTT | CASSATGASNQPQHF
- | TRBJ2-1 | TRBV5-8 | - | TGTGCCAGCAGCTTGGTTTTAGCAGGGTTGAGTGAGCAGTTCTTC | CASSLVLAGLSEQFF
TRBD1 | TRBJ2-7 | TRBV5-1 | - | TGCGCCAGCAGCTTGGCGACAGGGAGTGAGCAGTACTTC | CASSLATGSEQYF
TRBD1 | TRBJ1-2 | TRBV7-9 | - | TGTGCCAGCAGCTCCCGGACAGGGGGCGAAAACTATGGCTACACCTTC | CASSSRTGGENYGYTF
- | TRBJ1-2 | TRBV27 | - | TGTGCCAGCAGTCCGGGGGGGATAGACTATGGCTACACCTTC | CASSPGGIDYGYTF
- | TRBJ2-5 | TRBV4-2 | - | TGTGCCAGCAGCCAAGATCGGGACATGAGTACGGCCCAGTACTTC | CASSQDRDMSTAQYF
- | TRBJ2-1 | TRBV5-1 | - | TGCGCCAGCAGCTTGGAGGGATACACCCTAATCTTC | CASSLEGYTLIF
TRBD2 | TRBJ2-2 | TRBV7-9 | - | TGTGCCAGCAGCCCTCCGCCTAGCGGGAGGGCCATCGGGGAGCTGTTTTTT | CASSPPPSGRAIGELFF
- | TRBJ1-1 | TRBV18 | - | TGTGCCAGCTCACCACCGGGTACAGGAGTAGCTGAAGCTTTCTTT | CASSPPGTGVAEAFF
TRBD2 | TRBJ2-5 | TRBV28 | - | TGTGCCAGCAGTCCCCGGGGACTAGCGGAAGAGACCCAGTACTTC | CASSPRGLAEETQYF
- | TRBJ1-1 | TRBV9 | - | TGTGCCAGCAGCGTAGCCCCCCCAGGGGAAAACACTGAAGCTTTCTTT | CASSVAPPGENTEAFF
TRBD2 | TRBJ2-2 | TRBV4-1 | - | TGCGCCAGCAGCCACCTTGGACTAGCGGGAGACGGGGAGCTGTTTTTT | CASSHLGLAGDGELFF
TRBD1 | TRBJ2-7 | TRBV11-2 | - | TGTGCCAGCAGCTCCCACCGTCTGGGACAGGGTTGGTACGAGCAGTACTTC | CASSSHRLGQGWYEQYF
- | TRBJ2-7 | TRBV6-5 | once | TGTGCCAGCAGTTACTTTACGGGGGCCGGGGGGGAGCAGTACTTC | CASSYFTGAGGEQYF
- | TRBJ1-2 | TRBV28 | - | TGTGCCAGCAGTTTTAGGACATCCGCTAACTATGGCTACACCTTC | CASSFRTSANYGYTF
- | TRBJ2-6 | TRBV15 | - | TGTGCCACCAGCACGCGCCCTTCTGGGGCCAACGTCCTGACTTTC | CATSTRPSGANVLTF
- | TRBJ1-4 | TRBV6-1 | few | TGTGCCAGCACGAATTACAGGGCTGGTAATGAAAAACTGTTTTTT | CASTNYRAGNEKLFF
- | TRBJ2-7 | TRBV15 | - | TGTGCCACCAGCAGAGATCGAAGCGAGCAGTACTTC | CATSRDRSEQYF
TRBD1 | TRBJ1-1 | TRBV10-3 | - | TGTGCCATCGTCTCGGGACAGCAAACCGAAGCTTTCTTT | CAIVSGQQTEAFF
- | TRBJ2-3 | TRBV5-1 | - | TGCGCCAGCAGCTTTCTAGCGTTAACTAGCACAGATACGCAGTATTTT | CASSFLALTSTDTQYF
- | TRBJ2-5 | TRBV27 | - | TGTGCCAGCAGCCCTTCGTCGGTCTGGGAGACCCAGTACTTC | CASSPSSVWETQYF
TRBD2 | TRBJ2-3 | TRBV2 | - | TGTGCCAGCAGTGTAGGGCTAGCGGGAGAGCAAGATACGCAGTATTTT | CASSVGLAGEQDTQYF
- | TRBJ2-2 | TRBV4-3 | - | TGCGCCAGCAGCCAAGATCCTCGGAATACCGGGGAGCTGTTTTTT | CASSQDPRNTGELFF
- | TRBJ2-7 | TRBV6-5 | - | TGTGCCAGCACAACTTCGGGACTTTACTACGAGCAGTACTTC | CASTTSGLYYEQYF
- | TRBJ1-5 | TRBV9 | once | TGTGCCAGCAGCGGTGGGGGGCGAGACAGGCCCTATAGCAATCAGCCCCAGCATTTT | CASSGGGRDRPYSNQPQHF
TRBD1 | TRBJ1-2 | TRBV19 | many | TGTGCCGGGTGGACAGGCTATGGCTACACCTTC | CAGWTGYGYTF
- | TRBJ1-2 | TRBV28 | - | TGTGCCAGCAGTGCCTCGGACAGCGCTAACTATGGCTACACCTTC | CASSASDSANYGYTF